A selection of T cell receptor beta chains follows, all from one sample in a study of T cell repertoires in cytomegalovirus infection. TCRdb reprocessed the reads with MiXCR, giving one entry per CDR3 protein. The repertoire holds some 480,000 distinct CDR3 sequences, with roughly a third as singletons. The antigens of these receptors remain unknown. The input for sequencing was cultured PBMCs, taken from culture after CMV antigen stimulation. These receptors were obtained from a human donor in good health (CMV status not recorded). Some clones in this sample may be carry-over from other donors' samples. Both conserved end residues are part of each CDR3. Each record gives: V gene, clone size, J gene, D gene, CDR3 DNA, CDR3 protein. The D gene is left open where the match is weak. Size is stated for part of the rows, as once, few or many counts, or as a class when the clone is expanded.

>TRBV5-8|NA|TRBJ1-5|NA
TGTGCCAGCAGCCACCGTGGGGCGGGCATGAATTTT
CASSHRGAGMNF
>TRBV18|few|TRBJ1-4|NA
TGTGCCAGCTCACCAGACAGAGCTGAAAAACTGTTTTTT
CASSPDRAEKLFF
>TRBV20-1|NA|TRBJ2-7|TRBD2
TGCAGTGCTAGAGATCTCCGACTAGCGAACCCCTACGAGCAGTACTTC
CSARDLRLANPYEQYF
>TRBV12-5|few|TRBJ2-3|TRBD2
TGTGCTAGTGGTTTTGGTCGCGGACTAGCGTGGGCAGATACGCAGTATTTT
CASGFGRGLAWADTQYF
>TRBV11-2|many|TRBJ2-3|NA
TGTGCCAGCAGCTTAGGTGGAATTCTGGGGGATACGCAGTATTTT
CASSLGGILGDTQYF
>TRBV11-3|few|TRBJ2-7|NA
TGTGCCAGCAGCTCCAGGTCTGGCCCTACCTACGAGCAGTACTTC
CASSSRSGPTYEQYF
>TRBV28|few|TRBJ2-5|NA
TGTGCCAGCAGTTTAATCCCTCGCCAAGAGACCCAGTACTTC
CASSLIPRQETQYF
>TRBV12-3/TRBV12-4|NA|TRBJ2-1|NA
TGTGCCAGCAGTGGACGCCGGGATGAGCAGTTCTTC
CASSGRRDEQFF
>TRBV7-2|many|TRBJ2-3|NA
TGTGCCAGCAGCCCCACATTCACAGATACGCAGTATTTT
CASSPTFTDTQYF
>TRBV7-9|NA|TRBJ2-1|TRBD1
TGTGCCAGCAGCTTAGAGACAGGGGTGTTCTACAATGAGCAGTTCTTC
CASSLETGVFYNEQFF
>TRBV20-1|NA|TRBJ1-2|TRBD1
TGCAGTGCGCCCGGGACAGCGCGACTTACTAACTATGGCTACACCTTC
CSAPGTARLTNYGYTF
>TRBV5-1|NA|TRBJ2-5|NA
TGCGCCAGCAGCTCTGATCCACAAGAGACCCAGTACTTC
CASSSDPQETQYF
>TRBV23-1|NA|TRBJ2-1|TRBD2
TGCGCCAGCAGTCACCGCTCCGGGGGGGAGTACAATGAGCAGTTCTTC
CASSHRSGGEYNEQFF
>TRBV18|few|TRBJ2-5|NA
TGTGCCAGCTCACCGACTTCGGGGGTAGAGACCCAGTACTTC
CASSPTSGVETQYF
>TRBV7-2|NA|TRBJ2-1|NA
TGTGCCAGCAGCTTAAATTGGGGCAATGAGCAGTTCTTC
CASSLNWGNEQFF
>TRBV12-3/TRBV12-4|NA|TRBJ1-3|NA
TGTGCCAGCAGTTTTTGGGGCTTCGGAAACACCATATATTTT
CASSFWGFGNTIYF